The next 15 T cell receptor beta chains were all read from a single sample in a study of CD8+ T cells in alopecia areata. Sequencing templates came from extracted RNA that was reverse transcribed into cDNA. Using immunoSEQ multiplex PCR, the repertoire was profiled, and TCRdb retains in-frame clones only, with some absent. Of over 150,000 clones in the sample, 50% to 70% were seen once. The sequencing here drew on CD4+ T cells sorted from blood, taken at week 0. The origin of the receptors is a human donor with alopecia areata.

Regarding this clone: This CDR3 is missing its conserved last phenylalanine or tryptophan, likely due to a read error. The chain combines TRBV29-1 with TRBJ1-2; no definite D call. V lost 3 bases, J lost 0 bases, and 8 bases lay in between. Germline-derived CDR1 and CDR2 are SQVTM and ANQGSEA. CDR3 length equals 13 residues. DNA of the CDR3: TGCAGCGTTGAGGTCCTACCTAACTATGGCTACACCCTC. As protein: CSVEVLPNYGYTL.

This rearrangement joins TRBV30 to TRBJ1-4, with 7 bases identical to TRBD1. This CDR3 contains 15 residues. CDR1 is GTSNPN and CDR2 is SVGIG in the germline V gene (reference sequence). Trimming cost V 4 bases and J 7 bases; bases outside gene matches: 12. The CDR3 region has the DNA TGTGCCTGGAATCACCGGACAGGACGAAGTGAAAAACTGTTTTTT. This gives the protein CAWNHRTGRSEKLFF.

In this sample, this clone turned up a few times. In DNA form, the CDR3 reads TGCAGCGTTGAAGGGATCACAGATACGCAGTATTTT. Translating gives CSVEGITDTQYF. The genes are TRBV29-1 and TRBJ2-3, with D uncertain. This CDR3 spans 12 amino acids. The ends were cut back, 1 base at V and 2 bases at J, with 4 bases in the middle. Germline V gene sequence: CDR1 SQVTM, CDR2 ANQGSEA.

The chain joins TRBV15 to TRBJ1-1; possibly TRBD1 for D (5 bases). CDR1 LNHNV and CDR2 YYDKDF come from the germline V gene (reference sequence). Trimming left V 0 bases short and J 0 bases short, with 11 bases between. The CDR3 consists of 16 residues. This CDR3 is CATSRDFGGVNTEAFF. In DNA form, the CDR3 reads TGTGCCACCAGCAGAGATTTTGGGGGAGTGAACACTGAAGCTTTCTTT.

This CDR3 is CSVSGAMETQYF. The CDR3 DNA reads as TGCAGCGTCTCGGGGGCGATGGAGACCCAGTACTTC. The chain joins TRBV29-1 to TRBJ2-5; D possibly matches TRBD1 or TRBD2 (6 bases each). This CDR3 spans 12 amino acids. Deletions cut 6 bases from V and 5 bases from J, with 13 bases between. Germline V gene lookup returns CDR1 SQVTM and CDR2 ANQGSEA.

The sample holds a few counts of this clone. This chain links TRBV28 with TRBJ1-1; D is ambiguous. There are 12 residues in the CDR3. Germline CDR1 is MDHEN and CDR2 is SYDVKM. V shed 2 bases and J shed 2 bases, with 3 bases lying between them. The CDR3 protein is CASSLPNTEAFF. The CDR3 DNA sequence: TGTGCCAGCAGTTTACCTAACACTGAAGCTTTCTTT.

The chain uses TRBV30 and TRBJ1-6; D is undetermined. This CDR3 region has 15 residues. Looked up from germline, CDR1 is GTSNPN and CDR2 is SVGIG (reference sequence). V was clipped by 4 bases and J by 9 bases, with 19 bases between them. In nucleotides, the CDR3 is TGTGCCTGGACGGGTGGGTTGATGGCCATTTCACCCCTCCACTTT. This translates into CAWTGGLMAISPLHF. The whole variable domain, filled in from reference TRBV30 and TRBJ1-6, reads SQTIHQWPATLVQPVGSPLSLECTVEGTSNPNLYWYRQAAGRGLQLLFYSVGIGQISSEVPQNLSASRPQDRQFILSSKKLLLSDSGFYLCAWTGGLMAISPLHFGNGTRLTVT.

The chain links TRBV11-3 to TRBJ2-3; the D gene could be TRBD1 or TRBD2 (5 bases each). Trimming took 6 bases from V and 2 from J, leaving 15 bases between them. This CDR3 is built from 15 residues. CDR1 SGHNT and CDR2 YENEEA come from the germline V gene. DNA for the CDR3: TGTGCCAGCAGTCGTCGGGGCGAGGACACAGATACGCAGTATTTT. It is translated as CASSRRGEDTDTQYF.

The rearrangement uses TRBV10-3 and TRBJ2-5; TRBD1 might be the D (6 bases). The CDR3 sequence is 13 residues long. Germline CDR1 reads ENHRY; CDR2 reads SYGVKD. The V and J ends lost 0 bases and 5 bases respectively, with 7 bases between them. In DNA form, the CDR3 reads TGTGCCATCAGTGAGTCGGGGGCGGAGACCCAGTACTTC. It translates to CAISESGAETQYF.

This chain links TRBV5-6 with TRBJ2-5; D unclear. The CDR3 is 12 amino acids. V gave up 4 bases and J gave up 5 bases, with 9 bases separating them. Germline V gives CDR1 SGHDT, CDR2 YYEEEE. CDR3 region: CASSLRSETQYF. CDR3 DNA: TGTGCCAGCAGCCTGAGGTCCGAGACCCAGTACTTC. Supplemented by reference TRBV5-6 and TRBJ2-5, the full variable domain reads DAGVTQSPTHLIKTRGQQVTLRCSPKSGHDTVSWYQQALGQGPQFIFQYYEEEERQRGNFPDRFSGHQFPNYSSELNVNALLLGDSALYLCASSLRSETQYFGPGTRLLVL.

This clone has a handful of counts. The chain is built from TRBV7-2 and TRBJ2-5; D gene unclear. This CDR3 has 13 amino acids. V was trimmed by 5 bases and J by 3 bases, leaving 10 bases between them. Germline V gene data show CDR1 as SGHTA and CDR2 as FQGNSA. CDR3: CASSPTEEETQYF. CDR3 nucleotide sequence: TGTGCCAGCAGCCCCACTGAGGAAGAGACCCAGTACTTC.

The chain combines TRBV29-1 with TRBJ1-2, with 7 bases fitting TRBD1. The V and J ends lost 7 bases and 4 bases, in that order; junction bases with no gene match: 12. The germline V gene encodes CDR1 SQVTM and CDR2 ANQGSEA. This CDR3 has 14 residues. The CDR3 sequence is CSARDSQPSYGYTF. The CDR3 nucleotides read TGCAGCGCAAGGGACAGCCAACCTTCCTATGGCTACACCTTC.

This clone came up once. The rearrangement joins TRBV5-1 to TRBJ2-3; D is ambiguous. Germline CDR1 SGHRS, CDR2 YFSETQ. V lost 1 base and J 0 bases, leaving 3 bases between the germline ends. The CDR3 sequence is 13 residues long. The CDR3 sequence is CASSLQSTDTQYF. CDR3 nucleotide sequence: TGCGCCAGCAGCTTGCAGAGCACAGATACGCAGTATTTT.

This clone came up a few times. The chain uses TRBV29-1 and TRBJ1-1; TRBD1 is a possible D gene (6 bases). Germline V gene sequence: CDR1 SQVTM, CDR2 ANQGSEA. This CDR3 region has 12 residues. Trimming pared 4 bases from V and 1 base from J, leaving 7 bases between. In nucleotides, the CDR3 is TGCAGCGTTGGGGGACAGAACACTGAAGCTTTCTTT. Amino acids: CSVGGQNTEAFF.

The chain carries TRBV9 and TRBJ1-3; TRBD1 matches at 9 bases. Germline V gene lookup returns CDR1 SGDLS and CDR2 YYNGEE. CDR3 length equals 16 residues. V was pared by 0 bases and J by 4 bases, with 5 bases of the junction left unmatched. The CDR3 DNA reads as TGTGCCAGCAGCGTAGCTCCCGGGACAGGGGGAAACACCATATATTTT. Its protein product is CASSVAPGTGGNTIYF.